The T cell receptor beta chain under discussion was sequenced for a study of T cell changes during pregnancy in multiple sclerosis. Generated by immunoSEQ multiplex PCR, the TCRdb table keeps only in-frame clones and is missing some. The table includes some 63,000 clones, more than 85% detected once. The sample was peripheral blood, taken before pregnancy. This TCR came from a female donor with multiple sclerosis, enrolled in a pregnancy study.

The CDR3 loop reads CASSPGGSGANVLTF. The CDR3 nucleotides are TGTGCCAGTAGCCCCGGGGGTTCTGGGGCCAACGTCCTGACTTTC. The chain is built from TRBV19 and TRBJ2-6; weak D call: TRBD2 (6 bases). Trimming removed 6 bases from V and 1 base from J, with 10 bases in between. The CDR3 has 15 amino acids. The V gene's germline CDR1 is LNHDA and CDR2 SQIVND (reference sequence).